This TCR beta chain is drawn from a study of OX40 agonist ivuxolimab in advanced cancers. Across the study: Averaging 60 years in age, with a range of about 20 to 90, the cohort was approximately 84% male. Three dose-escalation patients had partial responses: one with hepatocellular carcinoma and two with cutaneous melanoma.

Trimming took 8 bases from V and 1 from J; bases not matched to a gene: 3. This CDR3 spans 14 amino acids. The germline V gene encodes CDR1 SEHNR and CDR2 FQNEAQ (reference sequence). Whole-study findings and limits: There were also nonresponders showing low normalized T-cell clonal expansion.

A remark on this clone: What it binds is unknown.

Sequencing was performed with immunoSEQ multiplex PCR; in TCRdb, only in-frame clones are kept and a portion is missing. This sample has around 26,000 clones, with around 86% found just once. The source is an adult with an advanced solid tumor such as melanoma, head and neck, liver or kidney cancer. V usage is TRBV7-9 and J usage is TRBJ2-2, with 8 positions matching TRBD1. The sample in question was CD4+ or CD8+ T cells sorted from blood, obtained in a trial of the OX40 agonist ivuxolimab. This CDR3 reads CASPDRGNTGELFF. In DNA form, the CDR3 reads TGTGCCAGCCCCGACAGGGGGAACACCGGGGAGCTGTTTTTT.